Listed below are T cell receptor beta chains from one sample, sequenced in a study of T cells in Graves' hyperthyroidism and ophthalmopathy. From the multiplex PCR reads, TCRdb called clonotypes with MiXCR, one entry per CDR3 protein. The data contain hundreds of thousands of distinct CDR3 sequences, 12% to 15% of them singletons. Sequencing was done on a sample of blood. The origin of the receptors is a woman aged 18 to 35 with Graves' hyperthyroidism. CDR3s include the opening cysteine and the closing phenylalanine or tryptophan. The D gene is left open where the match is weak. Some rows mark clone size as missing; the rest say once, few, many or name a class of expanded clone.

cdr3_nt	cdr3_aa	cdr3_length	v_call	clone_size	d_call	j_call
TGTGCCAGCAGTGGCTCGGCCCTGGGTGAGGATACGCAGTATTTT	CASSGSALGEDTQYF	15	TRBV12-3/TRBV12-4	many	NA	TRBJ2-3
TGCAGCGTTGAAGAGACTAGCGGAGTGGGGGAGCTGTTTTTT	CSVEETSGVGELFF	14	TRBV29-1	many	TRBD2	TRBJ2-2
TGCGCCAGCAGCTTGGGGACTCACTACGAGCAGTACTTC	CASSLGTHYEQYF	13	TRBV5-1	many	NA	TRBJ2-7
TGCGCCAGCACCCCCGGTGGGTCTTTGGGCGGCTACACCTTC	CASTPGGSLGGYTF	14	TRBV5-1	NA	NA	TRBJ1-2
TGCAGTGCCACGACAGGGCGTTACACCAAAAACATTCAGTACTTC	CSATTGRYTKNIQYF	15	TRBV20-1	many	TRBD1	TRBJ2-4
TGTGCCAGCATGCCCCTCCTATTCGGGGACACAGATACGCAGTATTTT	CASMPLLFGDTDTQYF	16	TRBV2	many	NA	TRBJ2-3
TGTGCCACTGGACGGCGGGGATTTTGGGCTGAAGCTTTCTTT	CATGRRGFWAEAFF	14	TRBV28	NA	NA	TRBJ1-1
TGTGCCAGCAGCTTGGGGACAGGGGCCTCAAACACTGAAGCTTTCTTT	CASSLGTGASNTEAFF	16	TRBV7-8	NA	TRBD1	TRBJ1-1
TGTGCCAGCAGTTACAAAATAGGGACAGGGAGCTACACCTTC	CASSYKIGTGSYTF	14	TRBV6-5	few	TRBD1	TRBJ1-2
TGTGCCAGCAGTCGGTGGCATGAGCAGTTCTTC	CASSRWHEQFF	11	TRBV6-2/TRBV6-3	NA	NA	TRBJ2-1
TGTGCCAGTAGTTTATTTCATTCGGGCCCGAATTCACCCCTCCACTTT	CASSLFHSGPNSPLHF	16	TRBV19	NA	NA	TRBJ1-6
TGTGCCAGCACAGACAGGGGCCACATCTATGGCTACACCTTC	CASTDRGHIYGYTF	14	TRBV13	many	TRBD1	TRBJ1-2
TGTGCCAGTAGTATAGACGGCAGGGGGCGAGAGACCCAGTACTTC	CASSIDGRGRETQYF	15	TRBV19	NA	TRBD1	TRBJ2-5
TGTGCCAGCACAGGCTTGGGGGACACTGAAGCTTTCTTT	CASTGLGDTEAFF	13	TRBV9	few	NA	TRBJ1-1
TGTGCCAGCAGCGTAGGGAGCGGGATTAGCAATGAGCAGTTCTTC	CASSVGSGISNEQFF	15	TRBV13	NA	TRBD2	TRBJ2-1
TGTGCCAGCAGTTTAGGCCCCTTTAAGGGACTACGCAACCCCCTCACAGATACGCAGTATTTT	CASSLGPFKGLRNPLTDTQYF	21	TRBV28	many	TRBD2	TRBJ2-3
TGTGCCAGCAGCTTAGCGGTTAGCGGTAGCTCCTACAATGAGCAGTTCTTC	CASSLAVSGSSYNEQFF	17	TRBV7-9	many	NA	TRBJ2-1
TGTGCCAGCAGGCCGGACTATGACGGGACCGGGGAGCTGTTTTTT	CASRPDYDGTGELFF	15	TRBV7-3	many	NA	TRBJ2-2
TGTGCCAGCAGCTTAGGGGGTCACAAAAACATTCAGTACTTC	CASSLGGHKNIQYF	14	TRBV11-2	many	NA	TRBJ2-4
TGCAGCGTTGAAGATCTGACTAACAATGAGCAGTTCTTC	CSVEDLTNNEQFF	13	TRBV29-1	NA	NA	TRBJ2-1
TGTGCCAGCAGTTTATTGGCAGGGGGACAAGAGACCCAGTACTTC	CASSLLAGGQETQYF	15	TRBV27	many	TRBD1	TRBJ2-5
TGTGCCAGCAGTGAACCGCGTGATAGCAATCAGCCCCAGCATTTT	CASSEPRDSNQPQHF	15	TRBV6-1	NA	NA	TRBJ1-5
TGTGCCAGCAGTGATCCGGACAGGGGGTTTTATGGCTACACCTTC	CASSDPDRGFYGYTF	15	TRBV27	NA	TRBD1	TRBJ1-2
TGTGCCAGCAGTTCCATACACTCAAAGTACAATGAGCAGTTCTTC	CASSSIHSKYNEQFF	15	TRBV28	many	NA	TRBJ2-1
TGCGCCAGCAGCTCGGAGGGGATCGTTCAAGAGACCCAGTACTTC	CASSSEGIVQETQYF	15	TRBV5-1	NA	NA	TRBJ2-5
TGTGCCAGCTCACCGCTGGGGGGATTTGGCGAAAAACTGTTTTTT	CASSPLGGFGEKLFF	15	TRBV18	many	NA	TRBJ1-4
TGTGCCAGTGACCTGGGAGATACGCAGTATTTT	CASDLGDTQYF	11	TRBV6-1	NA	NA	TRBJ2-3